The source of this T cell receptor (beta chain) is a study of control samples from healthy donors and cancer patients. Profiling relied on immunoSEQ multiplex PCR, and the TCRdb table lists in-frame clones only, not all of them. The repertoire includes 160,000 or so clones, approximately 94% of them detected once, and 14% sits in the top ten. CDR3 length: 14 amino acids. J was trimmed by 1 base and V by 5 bases; bases with no gene match: 4. Germline assignment: CDR1 LGHDT and CDR2 YNNKEL (reference sequence). The chain combines TRBV3-1 (or the pseudogene TRBV3-2) with TRBJ1-1; 7 nucleotides agree with TRBD1. Specimen: PBMCs. This TCR was sampled from a man aged 55 to 70 with colorectal cancer. This chain's CDR3 is CASSARDRNTEAFF. In DNA form, the CDR3 reads TGTGCCAGCAGCGCTAGGGACAGGAACACTGAAGCTTTCTTT.